The rows below give T cell receptor beta chains drawn from one sample of a study of graft-versus-host responses after intestinal transplantation. What these receptors recognize is not known. The repertoire was sequenced with immunoSEQ multiplex PCR; TCRdb's copy has only in-frame clones and lacks some. The repertoire includes more than 80,000 clones, 88% of them detected once, and around 0.3% sits in the top ten. The starting material was unstimulated CD4+ T cells sorted from spleen or lymph node cells, obtained before transplant. These TCRs come from a human donor who was the organ donor for an intestinal transplant. CDR3s include the opening cysteine and the closing phenylalanine or tryptophan. A D gene is named only where the DNA matches it firmly. The size of a clone is reported for some rows only, either as once, few or many, or as a class for expanded clones.

>-|once|TRBV27|TRBJ1-2|14
CASSLSAGLYGYTF
TGTGCCAGCAGTTTATCGGCAGGACTCTATGGCTACACCTTC
>-|-|TRBV2|TRBJ1-4|16
CASSDVNRPINEKLFF
TGTGCCAGCAGTGACGTCAACAGGCCTATCAATGAAAAACTGTTTTTT
>-|-|TRBV19|TRBJ1-3|15
CASSIVTSSGNTIYF
TGTGCCAGTAGTATCGTGACAAGCTCTGGAAACACCATATATTTT
>TRBD2|-|TRBV5-4|TRBJ2-3|13
CASSPGLEDTQYF
TGTGCCAGCAGCCCGGGACTAGAGGATACGCAGTATTTT
>-|-|TRBV6-5|TRBJ1-1|14
CASSLVGGPTEAFF
TGTGCCAGCTCCCTGGTTGGCGGCCCGACTGAAGCTTTCTTT
>-|-|TRBV19|TRBJ2-7|14
CASSNPGVTYEQYF
TGTGCCAGTAGTAATCCGGGGGTGACATACGAGCAGTACTTC
>-|-|TRBV6-6|TRBJ2-5|12
CATGEVQETQYF
TGTGCCACCGGGGAGGTTCAAGAGACCCAGTACTTC
>TRBD1|-|TRBV2|TRBJ2-7|14
CASRRDRALYEQYF
TGTGCCAGCAGAAGGGACAGGGCCCTTTACGAGCAGTACTTC
>-|-|TRBV4-1|TRBJ1-5|15
CASSQAGPQGQPQHF
TGCGCCAGCAGCCAAGCCGGGCCACAGGGTCAGCCCCAGCATTTT
>TRBD1|-|TRBV2|TRBJ2-3|14
CASSRDRGADTQYF
TGTGCCAGCAGCAGGGACAGGGGGGCAGATACGCAGTATTTT
>TRBD2|-|TRBV7-8|TRBJ2-1|17
CASSSFRLAVSRNEQFF
TGTGCCAGCAGCTCCTTCAGACTAGCGGTTAGTCGCAATGAGCAGTTCTTC
>-|few|TRBV6-6|TRBJ2-3|15
CASSYLGSYQDTQYF
TGTGCCAGCAGTTACCTCGGGAGCTACCAAGATACGCAGTATTTT
>TRBD2|-|TRBV27|TRBJ2-1|15
CASSPRTSPIREQFF
TGTGCCAGCAGTCCCCGGACTAGCCCTATTCGAGAGCAGTTCTTC
>-|-|TRBV6-1|TRBJ2-7|13
CATLRRVVYEQYF
TGTGCCACCCTGCGCCGGGTGGTATACGAGCAGTACTTC
>TRBD1|-|TRBV5-1|TRBJ2-3|16
CASSLWARGRGDTQYF
TGCGCCAGCAGCTTGTGGGCCAGGGGGCGTGGAGATACGCAGTATTTT
>-|-|TRBV7-9|TRBJ1-1|14
CVAPVSPEGTEAFF
TGTGTTGCGCCGGTCAGCCCAGAGGGAACTGAAGCTTTCTTT
>-|-|TRBV29-1|TRBJ1-2|13
CSARTALGRGYTF
TGCAGCGCCCGGACAGCCCTAGGCCGTGGCTACACCTTC
>TRBD2|-|TRBV6-5|TRBJ2-7|12
CARPGEGNEQYF
TGTGCCAGACCCGGGGAGGGTAACGAGCAGTACTTC
>TRBD1|-|TRBV7-3|TRBJ2-4|15
CASSLGTGKGNIQYF
TGTGCCAGCAGCCTGGGGACAGGGAAGGGAAACATTCAGTACTTC
>-|-|TRBV7-8|TRBJ2-7|15
CASNRITPASGEQYF
TGTGCCAGCAACAGAATTACACCGGCAAGTGGGGAGCAGTACTTC
>-|-|TRBV6-1|TRBJ1-2|12
CASTSRGYGYTF
TGTGCCAGCACCTCCCGGGGGTACGGCTACACCTTC
>-|-|TRBV14|TRBJ2-5|14
CASSQDRGLETQYF
TGTGCCAGCAGCCAAGACCGTGGCTTGGAGACCCAGTACTTC
>-|-|TRBV28|TRBJ1-4|14
CASSLGGLNEKLFF
TGTGCCAGCAGTTTAGGCGGGCTAAATGAAAAACTGTTTTTT
>-|-|TRBV21-1|TRBJ2-2|15
CANTGRVRGTGELFF
TGTGCCAACACCGGTCGGGTACGAGGCACCGGGGAGCTGTTTTTT
>TRBD2|-|TRBV7-2|TRBJ2-7|14
CASSLSGRSYEQYF
TGTGCCAGCAGCCTTAGCGGGAGGTCCTACGAGCAGTACTTC
>TRBD2|-|TRBV18|TRBJ2-1|20
CASSTMWVAGVEGSYNEQFF
TGTGCCAGCTCCACCATGTGGGTAGCGGGAGTCGAGGGCTCCTACAATGAGCAGTTCTTC
>TRBD2|-|TRBV28|TRBJ2-1|12
CAVQLAGVEQFF
TGTGCCGTACAACTAGCGGGAGTGGAGCAGTTCTTC
>-|-|TRBV7-3|TRBJ2-1|15
CASSPDSSSYNEQFF
TGTGCCAGCAGCCCGGACTCTAGCTCCTACAATGAGCAGTTCTTC
>TRBD2|-|TRBV5-1|TRBJ2-5|14
CASSPSSGSGTQYF
TGCGCCAGCAGCCCCTCTAGCGGGAGTGGGACCCAGTACTTC
>TRBD2|-|TRBV7-2|TRBJ2-5|15
CASSRTSGRWETQYF
TGTGCCAGCAGCCGGACTAGCGGGAGATGGGAGACCCAGTACTTC
>TRBD1|-|TRBV6-5|TRBJ1-6|15
CASTSGTGIYSPLHF
TGTGCCAGCACCTCCGGGACAGGAATTTATTCACCCCTCCACTTT
>TRBD2|-|TRBV5-1|TRBJ2-5|16
CASSSGLAGGEETQYF
TGCGCCAGCAGCTCAGGACTAGCGGGGGGCGAAGAGACCCAGTACTTC
>-|-|TRBV19|TRBJ1-5|15
CASSMTRRGNQPQHF
TGTGCCAGTAGTATGACGAGGCGGGGGAATCAGCCCCAGCATTTT
>TRBD2|-|TRBV5-1|TRBJ2-7|14
CASSFAGGTYEQYF
TGCGCCAGCAGCTTTGCGGGAGGGACCTACGAGCAGTACTTC
>-|-|TRBV7-6|TRBJ2-2|14
CASSLAGVTGELFF
TGTGCCAGCAGCTTAGCAGGGGTCACCGGGGAGCTGTTTTTT
>TRBD1|-|TRBV9|TRBJ2-3|13
CASSPIDRGPQYF
TGTGCCAGCAGCCCAATAGACAGGGGACCGCAGTATTTT
>TRBD2|-|TRBV19|TRBJ2-1|15
CASTPGLAGDNEQFF
TGTGCCAGTACCCCGGGACTAGCGGGAGACAATGAGCAGTTCTTC
>-|-|TRBV9|TRBJ2-1|14
CASSVGGSYNEQFF
TGTGCCAGCAGCGTAGGAGGCTCCTACAATGAGCAGTTCTTC
>-|once|TRBV18|TRBJ1-2|15
CASSPPSGDGYGYTF
TGTGCCAGCTCACCACCTAGCGGGGATGGGTATGGCTACACCTTC
>-|once|TRBV10-3|TRBJ1-2|13
CAISENSNYGYTF
TGTGCCATCAGTGAGAACAGCAACTATGGCTACACCTTC
>-|-|TRBV5-1|TRBJ1-1|11
CASPQGTEAFF
TGCGCCAGCCCCCAGGGAACTGAAGCTTTCTTT
>-|-|TRBV5-1|TRBJ1-2|14
CASSLDRDTYGYTF
TGCGCCAGCAGCTTGGACCGGGACACCTATGGCTACACCTTC
>-|-|TRBV6-6|TRBJ1-2|15
CASSYSGDGVYGYTF
TGTGCCAGCAGTTACTCGGGAGACGGGGTTTATGGCTACACCTTC